The 7 T cell receptor beta chains listed next were all sequenced from one sample in a study of blood T cells in healthy people across ages. It was with a sample-barcoded 5' primer and a J-beta primer mix that a second PCR of roughly 7 to 12 cycles was run. Each CDR3 protein gets one entry after TCRdb re-called the 5' RACE reads with MiXCR. The profile shows under 1 million distinct CDR3 sequences, around two fifths of them singletons. Sequences were obtained from blood. These receptors originate from a man between 60 and 75 years old in good health.

Of note for this clonotype: One junction end disagrees with the germline gene, perhaps due to a read error. The V call is TRBV4-1, the J call TRBJ1-6; D unclear. Germline CDR1 MGHRA, CDR2 YSYEKL. This CDR3 is built from 18 residues. The CDR3 reads CASSQEGVGYSYNSPLHF. The CDR3 bases are TGCGCCAGCAGTCAAGAAGGTGTGGGTTACTCCTATAATTCACCCCTCCACTTT.

The rearrangement uses TRBV6-2 or TRBV6-3 and TRBJ1-6; 9 nucleotides line up with TRBD1. Unmatched junction bases numbered 14, after V lost 5 bases and J lost 9 bases. This CDR3 spans 17 amino acids. Germline CDR1 is MNHEY and CDR2 is SVGEGT. The CDR3 region is CASSPVTGGLRSSPLHF. CDR3 DNA sequence: TGTGCCAGCAGTCCCGTCACAGGGGGCCTCCGGAGTTCACCCCTCCACTTT.

This clonotype was counted between two and nine times. This chain links TRBV12-3 or TRBV12-4 with TRBJ2-5; 7 bases map to TRBD2. J was trimmed by 1 base and V by 6 bases; bases with no gene match: 2. The CDR3 loop spans 13 amino acids. The CDR3 loop is CASRGTIQETQYF. In DNA form, the CDR3 reads TGTGCCAGCAGGGGGACTATCCAAGAGACCCAGTACTTC.

The chain couples TRBV20-1 to TRBJ2-1; 11 nucleotides line up with TRBD2. Trimming removed 0 bases from V and 9 bases from J; junction bases left unmatched: 10. The V gene's germline CDR1 is DFQATT and CDR2 SNEGSKA (reference sequence). This CDR3 is built from 16 residues. The CDR3 region has the DNA TGCAGTGCTAGAGATTGGGAGTTAGGACTAGCGGGTGAGCAGTTCTTC. Translated: CSARDWELGLAGEQFF.

V and J are TRBV12-3 or TRBV12-4 and TRBJ2-4; D might be TRBD2 (6 bases). This CDR3 spans 15 amino acids. Trimming shortened V by 5 bases and J by 7 bases, and 18 bases separated the two germline ends. The CDR3 protein is CASSPLGGKGNIQYF. In DNA, the CDR3 is TGTGCCAGCAGTCCCCTTGGGGGGAAGGGGAACATTCAGTACTTC.

CDR3 loop: CAATSGSRQLQGSGANVLTF. As DNA, the CDR3 is TGTGCCGCCACGAGCGGGAGCAGACAATTACAGGGCTCTGGGGCCAACGTCCTGACTTTC. The chain couples TRBV28 to TRBJ2-6, with 8 bases that match TRBD2. The ends lost 11 bases at V and 0 bases at J; junction bases unmatched: 21. Germline CDR1 reads MDHEN; CDR2 reads SYDVKM. The CDR3 is made up of 20 amino acids.

The genes are TRBV10-2 and TRBJ2-4; TRBD1 matches at 7 bases. From germline, CDR1 is WSHSY and CDR2 SAAADI. The CDR3 contains 17 residues. V was pared by 7 bases and J by 4 bases, with 16 bases of the junction left unmatched. As DNA, the CDR3 is TGCGCCAGCACCGGGACAGCGGCCGATCGGGCGAAAAACATTCAGTACTTC. It encodes CASTGTAADRAKNIQYF.